Included here is one T cell receptor (beta chain) sequence, with context. The antigen is undetermined. This sample stems from a study of shared clonotypes between healthy human individuals. Study observations and caveats: Sharing across four donors was seen in 4% to 6.5% of naive CD4 clonotypes.

The naive CD8 population came from CD45RO-negative cells selected for CCR7, without terminally differentiated effector memory CD45RA+ cells. CDR1 and CDR2 from the germline V gene are LNHNV and YYDKDF (reference sequence). CDR3 length: 18 amino acids. The junction had 14 bases not matched to a gene; V was cut back by 2 bases and J by 4 bases. Profiling relied on immunoSEQ multiplex PCR, and the TCRdb table lists in-frame clones only, not all of them. The sample has approximately 720,000 clones; about 90% are singletons. The source is a man under 40 in good health. Source material: naive CD8+ T cells sorted from blood. This chain joins TRBV15 and TRBJ2-1, with 7 nucleotides matching TRBD2. CDR3 loop: CATSRPPGEGNHYNEQFF. The CDR3 DNA follows: TGTGCCACCAGCAGACCACCCGGGGAGGGGAATCATTACAATGAGCAGTTCTTC.